These 15 T cell receptor beta chains came from one sample sequenced in a study of TIL therapy for anti-PD-1-resistant metastatic lung cancer. Described time point: pre-treatment sample, taken before nivolumab and TIL therapy. Tumor tissue came from excised metastases, mostly pleural nodules or supraclavicular lymph nodes. The immunoSEQ assay was v3. Sequencing used immunoSEQ multiplex PCR; TCRdb keeps in-frame clones, though not all of them. The sample lists more than 90,000 clones, around 71% occurring once. The material sequenced was tumor tissue, taken at baseline. The source of these receptors is a person aged 25-85 years with non-small cell lung cancer.

This clone was seen only a few times. The V and J genes are TRBV11-2 and TRBJ2-1; the match to TRBD2 covers 10 bases. The length of the CDR3 is 15 residues. V trimming: 6 bases; J trimming: 7 bases; junction bases outside the gene matches: 9. Germline CDR1 reads SGHAT; CDR2 reads FQNNGV. The CDR3 loop reads CASSFGLAERNEQFF. The CDR3 DNA reads as TGTGCCAGCAGTTTCGGACTAGCGGAGCGGAATGAGCAGTTCTTC.

The chain has TRBV2 and TRBJ1-4; D is undetermined. CDR1 and CDR2 from the germline V gene are SNHLY and FYNNEI. This CDR3 is 11 amino acids long. V lost 3 bases, J lost 8 bases, and 4 bases lay in between. The CDR3, as DNA: TGTGCCAGCAGTGAGGGCGAAAAACTGTTTTTT. It codes for CASSEGEKLFF.

The J gene is TRBJ1-4, the V gene TRBV2; weak D call: TRBD1 (5 bases). The CDR3 length is 13 residues. Trimming took off 6 bases at V and 8 bases at J, with 13 bases between the two ends. CDR1 is SNHLY, CDR2 FYNNEI, per germline. The CDR3 loop reads CASSGQGGEKLFF. The CDR3 DNA reads TGTGCCAGCAGCGGGCAGGGTGGAGAAAAACTGTTTTTT. Full variable domain (missing parts from reference TRBV2 and TRBJ1-4): EPEVTQTPSHQVTQMGQEVILRCVPISNHLYFYWYRQILGQKVEFLVSFYNNEISEKSEIFDDQFSVERPDGSNFTLKIRSTKLEDSAMYFCASSGQGGEKLFFGSGTQLSVL.

This clone was recorded once. The chain recombines TRBV10-3 with TRBJ2-4, with D possibly being TRBD1 (5 bases). The CDR3 length is 14 residues. Deletions cut 3 bases from V and 6 bases from J, with 12 bases between. CDR1 is ENHRY, CDR2 SYGVKD, per germline. The CDR3 sequence: CAISEGELPNIQYF. The CDR3 nucleotides are TGTGCCATCAGTGAAGGGGAACTGCCAAACATTCAGTACTTC.

The V and J genes are TRBV2 and TRBJ1-5; 7 bases match TRBD1. J was trimmed by 7 bases and V by 4 bases; bases with no gene match: 10. This CDR3 has 15 residues. Germline CDR1 and CDR2: SNHLY and FYNNEI. The CDR3 nucleotides read TGTGCCAGCAGTGGGGCAGGGGGTAGTATGCAGCCCCAGCATTTT. It encodes CASSGAGGSMQPQHF.

The sample holds one count of this clone. J is TRBJ2-5 and V is TRBV7-6; possibly TRBD1 for D (6 bases). V lost 3 bases, J lost 5 bases, and 13 bases lay in between. The CDR3 totals 14 residues. Germline-derived CDR1 and CDR2 are SGHVS and FNYEAQ. The CDR3 spells CASSFGRGMETQYF. In DNA form, the CDR3 reads TGTGCCAGCAGCTTCGGCAGGGGTATGGAGACCCAGTACTTC.

The rearrangement uses TRBV4-1 and TRBJ2-1; 12 bases agree with TRBD2. The length of the CDR3 is 17 residues. The V segment lost 1 base and the J segment 5 bases; nucleotides outside the gene matches: 6. CDR1 and CDR2 from the germline V gene are MGHRA and YSYEKL. The CDR3 region is CASSQVPSGGANNEQFF. DNA of the CDR3: TGCGCCAGCAGCCAAGTGCCTAGCGGGGGGGCTAACAATGAGCAGTTCTTC.

The gene calls are TRBV6-5 and TRBJ1-1; a possible D gene is TRBD1 (6 bases). Deletions cut 6 bases from V and 5 bases from J, with 13 bases between. This CDR3 contains 13 residues. Germline CDR1 and CDR2: MNHEY and SVGAGI. This chain's CDR3 is CASRSTQGTEAFF. CDR3 DNA sequence: TGTGCCAGCAGAAGCACACAGGGAACTGAAGCTTTCTTT.

This clone was detected a few times. The chain uses TRBV2 and TRBJ2-7; D is undetermined. V was cut by 2 bases and J by 11 bases, with 10 bases left in between. Germline lookup yields CDR1 SNHLY and CDR2 FYNNEI. This CDR3 has 11 amino acids. CDR3 sequence (DNA): TGTGCCAGCAGTGAACTAACGGCGAAGTACTTC. This sequence encodes CASSELTAKYF.

The rearrangement joins TRBV5-5 to TRBJ1-5; 7 nucleotides agree with TRBD1. CDR3 length equals 15 residues. The trim removed 0 bases at V and 9 bases at J, leaving 9 bases unmatched. CDR1 is SGHKS, CDR2 YYEKEE, per germline (reference sequence). CDR3 amino acids: CASSLADRERVPQHF. In DNA, the CDR3 is TGTGCCAGCAGCTTGGCTGACAGGGAACGCGTGCCCCAGCATTTT. The full variable domain, in which reference TRBV5-5 and TRBJ1-5 provide the parts outside the CDR3, is DAGVTQSPTHLIKTRGQQVTLRCSPISGHKSVSWYQQVLGQGPQFIFQYYEKEERGRGNFPDRFSARQFPNYSSELNVNALLLGDSALYLCASSLADRERVPQHFGDGTRLSIL.

V and J are TRBV4-3 and TRBJ1-3; D might be TRBD1 (5 bases). V lost 4 bases to trimming and J lost 0 bases, with 7 bases between them. CDR3 length equals 14 residues. Germline values: CDR1 LGHNA, CDR2 YSLEER. The CDR3 spells CASSRGGSGNTIYF. The CDR3 region has the DNA TGCGCCAGCAGCCGGGGGGGCTCTGGAAACACCATATATTTT.

This rearrangement joins TRBV7-2 to TRBJ2-5, with 9 bases matching TRBD2. In germline, CDR1 is SGHTA, CDR2 FQGNSA. Losses at the gene ends were 5 bases for V and 2 bases for J; bases not matched to a gene: 6. This CDR3 is 15 amino acids long. For the CDR3, the DNA is TGTGCCAGCAGCCCCGGCCTAGCGGGACAAGAGACCCAGTACTTC. Its translation is CASSPGLAGQETQYF.

The table lists this clone with a few counts. The chain is built from TRBV7-9 and TRBJ2-2; tentatively, D is TRBD1 (5 bases). Per germline, CDR1 SEHNR and CDR2 FQNEAQ (reference sequence). Trimming took 10 bases from V and 0 from J, leaving 15 bases between them. The CDR3 is 15 residues long. The CDR3 reads CAIHLGAANTGELFF. CDR3 coding DNA: TGTGCCATCCACTTAGGGGCAGCGAACACCGGGGAGCTGTTTTTT. The whole variable domain, remainder taken from reference TRBV7-9 and TRBJ2-2, is DTGVSQNPRHKITKRGQNVTFRCDPISEHNRLYWYRQTLGQGPEFLTYFQNEAQLEKSRLLSDRFSAERPKGSFSTLEIQRTEQGDSAMYLCAIHLGAANTGELFFGEGSRLTVL.

The rearrangement uses TRBV5-1 and TRBJ2-2; possibly TRBD2 for D (6 bases). The CDR3 is 15 amino acids. The V end lost 5 bases, the J end lost 3 bases, and 14 bases lay between the germline ends. Germline CDR1 SGHRS, CDR2 YFSETQ. DNA of the CDR3: TGCGCCAGCAGAGCGGACGGGGGAGACACCGGGGAGCTGTTTTTT. Translated: CASRADGGDTGELFF.

This clone was detected many times. This rearrangement joins TRBV5-1 to TRBJ2-7; D is possibly TRBD1 (7 bases). Looked up from germline, CDR1 is SGHRS and CDR2 is YFSETQ. V was pared by 3 bases and J by 6 bases, with 16 bases between. This CDR3 spans 14 amino acids. The CDR3 reads CASSYDREVPEQYF. As DNA, the CDR3 is TGCGCCAGCAGCTACGACAGGGAGGTACCCGAGCAGTACTTC.